A single sample is the source of the 10 T cell receptor beta chains below, sequenced in a study of cytomegalovirus exposure and HLA in healthy donors. A multiplex PCR was run with 60 Vbeta primers and 13 Jbeta primers. Repertoires were generated with immunoSEQ multiplex PCR, while TCRdb's copy carries only in-frame clones and drops some. Seen here are over 150,000 clones, roughly 79% observed once, and the top ten hold around 3.1%. The sequenced sample consisted of PBMCs. The receptors derive from a woman in her forties or fifties in good health and CMV-seropositive.

This clone appeared a single time. The CDR3 nucleotides are TGTGCCTCCTATAAGGCGGGAGGATATGGCTACACCTTC. Protein: CASYKAGGYGYTF. This chain links TRBV30 with TRBJ1-2; D remains unclear. V dropped 7 bases and J dropped 5 bases, with 17 bases sitting between them. The CDR3 consists of 13 residues. Germline CDR1 GTSNPN, CDR2 SVGIG (reference sequence).

The rearrangement links TRBV18 to TRBJ2-5; D uncertain. Germline lookup yields CDR1 KGHSH and CDR2 LQKENI. CDR3 length: 14 residues. V dropped 1 base and J dropped 7 bases, with 13 bases sitting between them. CDR3 bases: TGTGCCAGCTCACCACGAAACCAACCGGGGACCCAGTACTTC. Amino acids: CASSPRNQPGTQYF. The complete variable domain, with remaining parts taken from reference TRBV18 and TRBJ2-5, reads NAGVMQNPRHLVRRRGQEARLRCSPMKGHSHVYWYRQLPEEGLKFMVYLQKENIIDESGMPKERFSAEFPKEGPSILRIQQVVRGDSAAYFCASSPRNQPGTQYFGPGTRLLVL.

V and J are TRBV12-1 and TRBJ1-2; the table's D call of TRBD1 was not tested on the DNA. TRBV12-1 is tagged as a pseudogene. The CDR3 sequence is 18 residues long. The CDR3, as DNA: TGTGCCAGCAGCTCACGCCTGCCGACAGGGAGAGCTAACTATGGCTACACCTTC. Protein: CASSSRLPTGRANYGYTF.

The chain joins TRBV9 to TRBJ2-5, with 7 nucleotides matching TRBD1. The V and J ends lost 0 bases and 2 bases, in that order; junction bases with no gene match: 10. The germline V gene encodes CDR1 SGDLS and CDR2 YYNGEE. This CDR3 is 17 amino acids long. The CDR3 DNA follows: TGTGCCAGCAGCGTAGCTACTGGGAGACAGGGACAAGAGACCCAGTACTTC. This codes for CASSVATGRQGQETQYF.

The V and J genes are TRBV27 and TRBJ1-1; D remains ambiguous. Germline lookup yields CDR1 MNHEY and CDR2 SMNVEV (reference sequence). The CDR3 totals 13 residues. V was trimmed by 3 bases and J by 1 base, leaving 6 bases between them. The CDR3 coding sequence is TGTGCCAGCAGTTTCTCCAGGAACACTGAAGCTTTCTTT. Amino acids: CASSFSRNTEAFF.

This chain joins TRBV7-2 and TRBJ1-5, with D possibly matching TRBD1 (5 bases). The CDR3 extends over 13 amino acids. The germline CDR1 and CDR2 sequences are SGHTA and FQGNSA. V dropped 2 bases and J dropped 4 bases, with 6 bases sitting between them. The CDR3, as DNA: TGTGCCAGCAGCTTACCAGGGAATCAGCCCCAGCATTTT. Translating gives CASSLPGNQPQHF.

V and J are TRBV21-1 and TRBJ2-3; the table's TRBD2 call for D was not verified on the DNA. TRBV21-1 is shown as a pseudogene. This CDR3 has 15 residues. CDR3 in amino acids: CASSKGDGRTDTQYF. CDR3 bases: TGTGCCAGCAGCAAAGGAGACGGGAGAACAGATACGCAGTATTTT.

This chain joins TRBV6-5 and TRBJ2-1, with D maybe TRBD2 (6 bases). The V end lost 0 bases, the J end lost 7 bases, and 13 bases lay between the germline ends. The CDR3 has 15 amino acids. CDR1 and CDR2 (germline): MNHEY, SVGAGI. CDR3 protein: CASSYSSGTRNEQFF. The CDR3 coding sequence is TGTGCCAGCAGTTACTCTAGCGGCACACGGAATGAGCAGTTCTTC.

This chain links TRBV6-1 with TRBJ1-1; D is possibly TRBD1 (5 bases). Germline assignment: CDR1 MNHNS and CDR2 SASEGT. The CDR3 runs 15 residues. The V end was cut by 1 base, the J end by 4 bases, with 13 bases between. CDR3 nucleotides: TGTGCCAGCAGTGAAGGCGCTCTAAGGGGCACTGAAGCTTTCTTT. Amino acid sequence: CASSEGALRGTEAFF.

J is TRBJ2-7 and V is TRBV10-3; D possibly corresponds to TRBD2 (5 bases). In germline, CDR1 is ENHRY, CDR2 SYGVKD. The ends were cut back, 2 bases at V and 4 bases at J, with 6 bases in the middle. The CDR3 spans 12 residues. CDR3 in amino acids: CAISERGYEQYF. The CDR3 region has the DNA TGTGCCATCAGTGAGAGAGGGTACGAGCAGTACTTC.